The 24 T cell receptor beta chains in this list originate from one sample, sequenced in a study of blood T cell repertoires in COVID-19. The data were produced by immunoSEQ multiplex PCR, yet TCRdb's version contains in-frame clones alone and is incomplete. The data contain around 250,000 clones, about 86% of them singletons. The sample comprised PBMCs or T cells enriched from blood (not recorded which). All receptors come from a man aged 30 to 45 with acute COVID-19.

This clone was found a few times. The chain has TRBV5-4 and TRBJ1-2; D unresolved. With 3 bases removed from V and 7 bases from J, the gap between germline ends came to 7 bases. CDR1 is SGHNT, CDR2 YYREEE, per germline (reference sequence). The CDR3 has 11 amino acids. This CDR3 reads CASSSLTGYTF. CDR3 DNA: TGTGCCAGCAGCTCTCTAACTGGCTACACCTTC.

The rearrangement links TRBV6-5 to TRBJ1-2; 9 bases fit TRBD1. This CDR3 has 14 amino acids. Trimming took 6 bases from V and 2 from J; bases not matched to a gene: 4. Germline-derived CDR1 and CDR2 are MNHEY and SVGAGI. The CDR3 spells CASRRDRANYGYTF. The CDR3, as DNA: TGTGCCAGCAGGCGGGACAGGGCAAACTATGGCTACACCTTC.

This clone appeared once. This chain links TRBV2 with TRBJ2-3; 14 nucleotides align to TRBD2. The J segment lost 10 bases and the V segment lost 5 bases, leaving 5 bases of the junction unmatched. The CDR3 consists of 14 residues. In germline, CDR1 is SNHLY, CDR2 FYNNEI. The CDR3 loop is CASSSGTSGRAQYF. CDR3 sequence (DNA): TGTGCCAGCAGTTCCGGGACTAGCGGGAGAGCGCAGTATTTT. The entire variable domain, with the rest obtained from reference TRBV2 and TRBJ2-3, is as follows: EPEVTQTPSHQVTQMGQEVILRCVPISNHLYFYWYRQILGQKVEFLVSFYNNEISEKSEIFDDQFSVERPDGSNFTLKIRSTKLEDSAMYFCASSSGTSGRAQYFGPGTRLTVL.

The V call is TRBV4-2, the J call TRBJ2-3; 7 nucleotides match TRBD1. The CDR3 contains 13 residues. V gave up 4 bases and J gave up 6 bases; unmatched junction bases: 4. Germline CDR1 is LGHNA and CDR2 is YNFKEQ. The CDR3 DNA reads TGTGCCAGCAGCCCACAGGGGATTGATACGCAGTATTTT. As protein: CASSPQGIDTQYF.

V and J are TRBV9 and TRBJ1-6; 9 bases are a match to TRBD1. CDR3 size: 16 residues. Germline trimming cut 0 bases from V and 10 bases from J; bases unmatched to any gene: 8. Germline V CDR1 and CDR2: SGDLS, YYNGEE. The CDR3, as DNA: TGTGCCAGCAGCGTAGGTGGGACAGGGCTGGAGTCACCCCTCCACTTT. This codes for CASSVGGTGLESPLHF.

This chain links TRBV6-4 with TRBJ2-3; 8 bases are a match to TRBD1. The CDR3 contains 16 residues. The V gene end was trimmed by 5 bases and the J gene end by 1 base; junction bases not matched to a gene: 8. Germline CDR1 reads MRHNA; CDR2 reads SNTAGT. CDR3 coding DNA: TGTGCCAGCAGTCCTGGACAGGGCAGAGGCACAGATACGCAGTATTTT. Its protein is CASSPGQGRGTDTQYF.

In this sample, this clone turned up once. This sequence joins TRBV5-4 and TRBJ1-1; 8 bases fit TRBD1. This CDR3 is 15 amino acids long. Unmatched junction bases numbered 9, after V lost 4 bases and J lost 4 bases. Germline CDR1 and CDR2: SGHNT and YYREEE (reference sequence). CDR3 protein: CASSAGGRVGTEAFF. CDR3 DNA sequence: TGTGCCAGCAGCGCAGGGGGCCGGGTGGGCACTGAAGCTTTCTTT.

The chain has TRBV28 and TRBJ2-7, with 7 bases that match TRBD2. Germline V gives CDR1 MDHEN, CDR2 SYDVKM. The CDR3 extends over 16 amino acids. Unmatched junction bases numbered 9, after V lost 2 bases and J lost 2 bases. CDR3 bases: TGTGCCAGCAGTTTAGGGGGGACTAACACTCCCTACGAGCAGTACGTC. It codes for CASSLGGTNTPYEQYV.

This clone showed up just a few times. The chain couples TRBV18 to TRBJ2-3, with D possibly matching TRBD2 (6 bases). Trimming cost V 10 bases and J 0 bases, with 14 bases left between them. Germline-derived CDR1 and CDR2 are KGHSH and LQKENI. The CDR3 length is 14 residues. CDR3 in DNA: TGTGCCACTCCGGGGACTCCTAGCACAGATACGCAGTATTTT. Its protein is CATPGTPSTDTQYF.

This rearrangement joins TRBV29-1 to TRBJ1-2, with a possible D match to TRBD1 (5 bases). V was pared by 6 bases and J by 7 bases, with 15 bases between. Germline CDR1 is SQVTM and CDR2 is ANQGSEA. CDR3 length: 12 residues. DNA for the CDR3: TGCAGCGTGGAAAAGACAGATCTTGGCTACACCTTC. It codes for CSVEKTDLGYTF.

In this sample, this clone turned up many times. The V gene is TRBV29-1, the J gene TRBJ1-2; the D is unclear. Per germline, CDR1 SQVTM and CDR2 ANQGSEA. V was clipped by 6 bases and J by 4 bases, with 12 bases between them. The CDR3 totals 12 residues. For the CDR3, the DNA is TGCAGCGTCGCGAGCGGGAGCTATGGCTACACCTTC. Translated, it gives CSVASGSYGYTF.

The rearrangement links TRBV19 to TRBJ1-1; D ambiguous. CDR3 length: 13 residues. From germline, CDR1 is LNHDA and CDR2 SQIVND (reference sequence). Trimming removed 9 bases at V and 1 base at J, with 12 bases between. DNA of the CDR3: TGTGCCAGCCTCAGGCAGCAGAACACTGAAGCTTTCTTT. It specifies CASLRQQNTEAFF.

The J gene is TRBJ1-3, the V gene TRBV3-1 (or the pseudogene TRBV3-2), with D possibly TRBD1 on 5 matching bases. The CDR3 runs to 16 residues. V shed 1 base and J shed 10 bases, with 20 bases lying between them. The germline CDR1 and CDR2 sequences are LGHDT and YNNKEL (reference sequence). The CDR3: CASSQAPTLQGGTIYF. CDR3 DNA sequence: TGTGCCAGCAGCCAAGCCCCGACCTTGCAGGGAGGAACCATATATTTT.

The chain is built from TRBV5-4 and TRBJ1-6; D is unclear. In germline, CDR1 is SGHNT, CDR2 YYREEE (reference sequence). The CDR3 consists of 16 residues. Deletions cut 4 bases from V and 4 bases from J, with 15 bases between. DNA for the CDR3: TGTGCCAGCAGCCTGAGCGGGCAGTTATATAATTCACCCCTCCACTTT. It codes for CASSLSGQLYNSPLHF.

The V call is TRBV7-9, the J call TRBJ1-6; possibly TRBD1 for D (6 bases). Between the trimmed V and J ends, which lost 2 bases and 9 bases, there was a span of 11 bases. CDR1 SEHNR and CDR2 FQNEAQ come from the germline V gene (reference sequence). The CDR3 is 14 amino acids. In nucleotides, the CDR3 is TGTGCCAGCAGCTTAAATCGGGGGGCTTCACCCCTCCACTTT. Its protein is CASSLNRGASPLHF.

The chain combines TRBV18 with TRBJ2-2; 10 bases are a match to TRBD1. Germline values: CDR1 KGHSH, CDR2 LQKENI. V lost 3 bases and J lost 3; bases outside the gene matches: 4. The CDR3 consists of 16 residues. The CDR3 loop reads CASSPRTGGYTGELFF. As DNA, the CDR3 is TGTGCCAGCTCACCTCGGACAGGGGGTTACACCGGGGAGCTGTTTTTT.

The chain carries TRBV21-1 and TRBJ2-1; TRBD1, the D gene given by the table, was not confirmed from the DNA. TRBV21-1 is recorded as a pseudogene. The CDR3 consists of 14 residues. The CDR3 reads CASNRGTLRNEQFF. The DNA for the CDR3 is TGTGCCAGCAACCGAGGGACACTGAGAAATGAGCAGTTCTTC.

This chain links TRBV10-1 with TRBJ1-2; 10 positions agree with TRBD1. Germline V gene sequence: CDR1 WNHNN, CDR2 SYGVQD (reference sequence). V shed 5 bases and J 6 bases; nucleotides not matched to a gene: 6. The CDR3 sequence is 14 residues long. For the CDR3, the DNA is TGCGCCAGCAGTCCGGACAGGGGGTGGAATGGCTACACCTTC. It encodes CASSPDRGWNGYTF.

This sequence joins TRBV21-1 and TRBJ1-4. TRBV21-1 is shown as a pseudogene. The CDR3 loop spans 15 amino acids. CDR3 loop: CASSQSRRVGEKLFF. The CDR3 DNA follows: TGTGCCAGCAGCCAAAGCAGGAGGGTGGGCGAAAAACTGTTTTTT.

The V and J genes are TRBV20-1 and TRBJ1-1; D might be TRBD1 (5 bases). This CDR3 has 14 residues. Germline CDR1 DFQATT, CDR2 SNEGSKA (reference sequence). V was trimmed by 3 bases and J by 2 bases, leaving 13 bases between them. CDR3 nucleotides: TGCAGTGCTAGTGGCGCCAGGGTTAACACTGAAGCTTTCTTT. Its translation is CSASGARVNTEAFF.

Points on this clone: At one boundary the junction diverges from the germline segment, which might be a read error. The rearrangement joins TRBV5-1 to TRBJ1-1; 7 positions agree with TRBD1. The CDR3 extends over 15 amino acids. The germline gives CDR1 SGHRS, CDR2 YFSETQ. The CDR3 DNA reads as TGTGCCAGCAGCTGGGCGGGACAGATAAACACTGAAGCTTTCTTT. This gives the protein CASSWAGQINTEAFF.

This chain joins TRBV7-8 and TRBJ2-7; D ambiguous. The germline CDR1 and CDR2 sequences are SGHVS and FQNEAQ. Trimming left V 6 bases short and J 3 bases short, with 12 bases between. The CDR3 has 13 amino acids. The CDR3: CASSTRGHYEQYV. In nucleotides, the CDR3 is TGTGCCAGCAGTACCCGTGGGCACTACGAGCAGTACGTC.

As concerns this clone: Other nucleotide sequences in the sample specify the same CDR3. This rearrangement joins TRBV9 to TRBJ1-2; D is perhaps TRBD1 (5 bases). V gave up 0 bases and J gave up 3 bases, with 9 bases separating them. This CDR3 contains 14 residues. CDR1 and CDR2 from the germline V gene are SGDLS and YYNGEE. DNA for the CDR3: TGTGCCAGCAGCGTAGGGGGCGGCGACTATGGCTACACCTTC. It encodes CASSVGGGDYGYTF.

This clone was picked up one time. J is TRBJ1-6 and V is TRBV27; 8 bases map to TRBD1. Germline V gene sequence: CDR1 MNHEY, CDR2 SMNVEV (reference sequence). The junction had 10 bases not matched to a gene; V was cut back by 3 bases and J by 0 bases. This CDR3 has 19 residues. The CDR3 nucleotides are TGTGCCAGCAGTTTCTGGGGACAGGAAAACCGCTCCTATAATTCACCCCTCCACTTT. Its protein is CASSFWGQENRSYNSPLHF.